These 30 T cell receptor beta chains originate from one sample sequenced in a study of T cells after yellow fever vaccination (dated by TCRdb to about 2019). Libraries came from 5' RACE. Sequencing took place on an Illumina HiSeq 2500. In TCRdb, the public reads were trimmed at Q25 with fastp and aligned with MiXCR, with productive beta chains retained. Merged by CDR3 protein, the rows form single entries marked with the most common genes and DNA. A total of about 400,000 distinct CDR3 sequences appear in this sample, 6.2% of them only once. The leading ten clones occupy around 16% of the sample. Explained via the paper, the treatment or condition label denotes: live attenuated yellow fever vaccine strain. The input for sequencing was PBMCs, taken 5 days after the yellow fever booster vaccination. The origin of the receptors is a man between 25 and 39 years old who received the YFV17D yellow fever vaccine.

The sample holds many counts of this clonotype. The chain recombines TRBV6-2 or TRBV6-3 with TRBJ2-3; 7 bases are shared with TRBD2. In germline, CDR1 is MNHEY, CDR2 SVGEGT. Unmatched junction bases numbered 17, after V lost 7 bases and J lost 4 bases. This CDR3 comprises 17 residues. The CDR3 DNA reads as TGTGCCAGCACCAACCCCCTGGGGCGGGAGTCGGCAGATACGCAGTATTTT. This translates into CASTNPLGRESADTQYF.

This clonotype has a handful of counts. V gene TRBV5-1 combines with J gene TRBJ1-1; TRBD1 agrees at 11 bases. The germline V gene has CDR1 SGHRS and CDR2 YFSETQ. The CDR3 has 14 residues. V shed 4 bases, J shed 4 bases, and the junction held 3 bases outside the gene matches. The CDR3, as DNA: TGCGCCAGCAGCAAGGGACAGGGGGGCACTGAAGCTTTCTTT. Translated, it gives CASSKGQGGTEAFF.

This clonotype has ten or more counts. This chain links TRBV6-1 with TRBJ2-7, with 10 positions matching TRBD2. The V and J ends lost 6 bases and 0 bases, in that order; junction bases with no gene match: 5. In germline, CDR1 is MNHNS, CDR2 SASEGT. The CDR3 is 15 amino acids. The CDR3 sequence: CASRTSGPSSYEQYF. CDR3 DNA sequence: TGTGCCAGCAGGACTAGCGGGCCGAGCTCCTACGAGCAGTACTTC.

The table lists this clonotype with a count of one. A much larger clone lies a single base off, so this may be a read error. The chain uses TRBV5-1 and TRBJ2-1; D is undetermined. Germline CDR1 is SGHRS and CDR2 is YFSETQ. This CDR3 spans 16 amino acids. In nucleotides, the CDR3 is TGCGCCTGCAGCGTGGACGGGCTGCGGAGTGACAATGAGCAGTTCTTC. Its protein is CACSVDGLRSDNEQFF.

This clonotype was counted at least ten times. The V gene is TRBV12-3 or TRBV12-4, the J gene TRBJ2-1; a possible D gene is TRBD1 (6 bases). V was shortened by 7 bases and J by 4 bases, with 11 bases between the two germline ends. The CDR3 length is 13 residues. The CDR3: CASTLDRYNEQFF. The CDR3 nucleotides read TGTGCCAGCACCCTGGACAGATACAATGAGCAGTTCTTC.

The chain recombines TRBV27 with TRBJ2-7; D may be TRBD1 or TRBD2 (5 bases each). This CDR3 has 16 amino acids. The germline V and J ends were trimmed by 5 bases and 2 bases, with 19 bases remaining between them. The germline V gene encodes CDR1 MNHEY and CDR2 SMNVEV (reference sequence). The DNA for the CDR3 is TGTGCCAGCAGTGAATACTCCGGGACGGTGGCCTACGAGCAGTACTTC. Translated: CASSEYSGTVAYEQYF.

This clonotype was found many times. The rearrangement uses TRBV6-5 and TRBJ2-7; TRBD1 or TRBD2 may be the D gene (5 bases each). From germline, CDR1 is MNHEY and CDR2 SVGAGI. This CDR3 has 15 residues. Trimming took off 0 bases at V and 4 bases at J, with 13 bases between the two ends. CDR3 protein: CASSYSTGTEYEQYF. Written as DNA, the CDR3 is TGTGCCAGCAGTTACTCCACCGGGACCGAATACGAGCAGTACTTC.

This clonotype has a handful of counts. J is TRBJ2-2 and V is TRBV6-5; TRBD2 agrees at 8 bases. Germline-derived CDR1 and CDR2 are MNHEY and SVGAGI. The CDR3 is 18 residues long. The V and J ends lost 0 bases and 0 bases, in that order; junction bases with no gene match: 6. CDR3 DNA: TGTGCCAGCAGTTACTCGGGCCAGCGGGAGTCGAACACCGGGGAGCTGTTTTTT. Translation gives CASSYSGQRESNTGELFF.

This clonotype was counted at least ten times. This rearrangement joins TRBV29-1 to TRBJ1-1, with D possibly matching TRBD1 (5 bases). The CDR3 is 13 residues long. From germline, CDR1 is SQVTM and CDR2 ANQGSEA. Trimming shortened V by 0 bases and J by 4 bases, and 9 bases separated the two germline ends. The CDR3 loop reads CSVEDGAPTEAFF. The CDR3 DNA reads TGCAGCGTTGAAGACGGGGCGCCCACTGAAGCTTTCTTT.

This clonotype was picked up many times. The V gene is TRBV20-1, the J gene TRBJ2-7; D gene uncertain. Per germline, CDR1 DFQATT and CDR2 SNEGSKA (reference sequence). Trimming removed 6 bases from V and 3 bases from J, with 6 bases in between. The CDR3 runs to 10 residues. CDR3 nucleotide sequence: TGCAGTGCCTTAATCTACGAGCAGTACTTC. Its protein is CSALIYEQYF.

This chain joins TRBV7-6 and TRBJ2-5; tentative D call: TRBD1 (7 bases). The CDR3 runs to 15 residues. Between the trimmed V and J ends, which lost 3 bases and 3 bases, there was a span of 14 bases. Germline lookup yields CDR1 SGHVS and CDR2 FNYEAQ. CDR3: CASSFQGEAEETQYF. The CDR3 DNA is TGTGCCAGCAGCTTTCAGGGGGAGGCGGAAGAGACCCAGTACTTC.

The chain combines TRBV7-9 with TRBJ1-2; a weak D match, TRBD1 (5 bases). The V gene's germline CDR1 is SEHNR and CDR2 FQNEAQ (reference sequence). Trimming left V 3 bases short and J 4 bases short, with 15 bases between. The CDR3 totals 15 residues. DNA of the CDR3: TGTGCCAGCAGCTTCGGGGCAGCTTCTGCCTATGGCTACACCTTC. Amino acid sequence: CASSFGAASAYGYTF.

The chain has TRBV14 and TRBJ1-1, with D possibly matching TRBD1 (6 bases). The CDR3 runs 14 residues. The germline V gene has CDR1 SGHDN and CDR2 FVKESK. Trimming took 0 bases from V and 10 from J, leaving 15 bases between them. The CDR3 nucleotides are TGTGCCAGCAGCCAAGACCGGGGGCTCGGGTCAGCTTTCTTT. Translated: CASSQDRGLGSAFF.

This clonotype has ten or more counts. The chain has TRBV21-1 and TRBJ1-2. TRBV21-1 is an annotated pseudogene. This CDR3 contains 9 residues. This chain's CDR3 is CASKRSHTF. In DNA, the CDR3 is TGTGCCAGCAAGCGGAGCCACACCTTC.

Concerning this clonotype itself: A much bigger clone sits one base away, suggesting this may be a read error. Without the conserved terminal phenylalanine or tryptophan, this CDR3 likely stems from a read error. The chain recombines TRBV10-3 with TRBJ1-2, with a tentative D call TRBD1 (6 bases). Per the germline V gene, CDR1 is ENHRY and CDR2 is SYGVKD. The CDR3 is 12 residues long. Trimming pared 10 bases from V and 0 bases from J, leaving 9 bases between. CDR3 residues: CATGQTNYGYTL. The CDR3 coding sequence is TGTGCCACCGGACAGACTAACTATGGCTACACCTTA.

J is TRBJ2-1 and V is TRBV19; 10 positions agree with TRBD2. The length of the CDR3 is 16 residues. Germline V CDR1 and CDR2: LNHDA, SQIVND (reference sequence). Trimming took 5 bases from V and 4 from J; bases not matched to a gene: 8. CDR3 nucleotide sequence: TGTGCCAGTAGTCCTCAGCGGGAGGGCCCGTACAATGAGCAGTTCTTC. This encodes CASSPQREGPYNEQFF.

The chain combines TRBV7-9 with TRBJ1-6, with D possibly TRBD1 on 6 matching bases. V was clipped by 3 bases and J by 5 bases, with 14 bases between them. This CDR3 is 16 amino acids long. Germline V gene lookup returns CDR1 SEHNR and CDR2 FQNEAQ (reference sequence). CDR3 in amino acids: CASSFGQPSNNSPLHF. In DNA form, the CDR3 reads TGTGCCAGCAGCTTCGGACAGCCCTCGAATAATTCACCCCTCCACTTT.

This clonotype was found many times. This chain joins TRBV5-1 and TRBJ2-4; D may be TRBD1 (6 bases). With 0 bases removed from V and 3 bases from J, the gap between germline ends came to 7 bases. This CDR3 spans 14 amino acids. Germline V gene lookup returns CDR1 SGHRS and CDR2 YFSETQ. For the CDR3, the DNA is TGCGCCAGCAGCTTGGACAGGGACAAAAACATTCAGTACTTC. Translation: CASSLDRDKNIQYF. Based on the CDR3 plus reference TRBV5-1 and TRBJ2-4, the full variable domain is KAGVTQTPRYLIKTRGQQVTLSCSPISGHRSVSWYQQTPGQGLQFLFEYFSETQRNKGNFPGRFSGRQFSNSRSEMNVSTLELGDSALYLCASSLDRDKNIQYFGAGTRLSVL.

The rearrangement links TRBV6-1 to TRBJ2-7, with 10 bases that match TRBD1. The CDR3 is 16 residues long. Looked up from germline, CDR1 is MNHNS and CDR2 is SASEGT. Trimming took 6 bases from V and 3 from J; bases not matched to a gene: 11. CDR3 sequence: CASRVGTGVYYYEQYF. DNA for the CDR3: TGTGCCAGCAGAGTAGGGACAGGGGTCTACTACTACGAGCAGTACTTC.

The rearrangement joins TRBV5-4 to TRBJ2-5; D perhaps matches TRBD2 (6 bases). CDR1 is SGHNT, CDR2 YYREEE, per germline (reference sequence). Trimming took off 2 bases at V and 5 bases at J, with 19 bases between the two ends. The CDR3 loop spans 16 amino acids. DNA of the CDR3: TGTGCCAGCAGCTTAACGCGGGGCACCTGGATGGAGACCCAGTACTTC. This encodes CASSLTRGTWMETQYF.

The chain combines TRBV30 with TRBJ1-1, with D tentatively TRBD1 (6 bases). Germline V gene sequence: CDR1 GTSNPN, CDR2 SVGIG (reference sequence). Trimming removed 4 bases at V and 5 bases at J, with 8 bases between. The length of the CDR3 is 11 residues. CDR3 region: CAWTGETEAFF. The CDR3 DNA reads TGTGCCTGGACAGGGGAGACTGAAGCTTTCTTT.

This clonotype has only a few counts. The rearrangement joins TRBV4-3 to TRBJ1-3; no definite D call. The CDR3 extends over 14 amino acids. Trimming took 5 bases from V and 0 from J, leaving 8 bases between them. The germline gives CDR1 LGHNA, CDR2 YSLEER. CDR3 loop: CASSETASGNTIYF. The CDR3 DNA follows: TGCGCCAGCAGCGAAACAGCCTCTGGAAACACCATATATTTT.

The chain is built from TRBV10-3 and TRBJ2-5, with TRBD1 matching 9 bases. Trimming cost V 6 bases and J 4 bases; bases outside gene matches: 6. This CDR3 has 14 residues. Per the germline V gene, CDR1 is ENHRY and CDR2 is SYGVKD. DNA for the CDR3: TGTGCCATCAGGGGACAGGGAGTTTCAGAGACCCAGTACTTC. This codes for CAIRGQGVSETQYF.

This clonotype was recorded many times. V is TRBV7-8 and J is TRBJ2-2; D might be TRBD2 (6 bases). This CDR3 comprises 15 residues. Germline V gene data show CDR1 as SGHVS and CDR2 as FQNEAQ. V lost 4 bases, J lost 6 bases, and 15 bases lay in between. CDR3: CASSWGGVGAGELFF. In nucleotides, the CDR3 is TGTGCCAGCAGCTGGGGCGGGGTGGGAGCCGGGGAGCTGTTTTTT.

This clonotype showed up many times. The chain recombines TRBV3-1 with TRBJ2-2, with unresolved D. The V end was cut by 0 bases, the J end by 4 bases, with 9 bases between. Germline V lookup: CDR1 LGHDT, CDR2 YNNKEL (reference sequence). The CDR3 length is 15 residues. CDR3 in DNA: TGTGCCAGCAGCCAAGATTCCTGGGGCACCGGGGAGCTGTTTTTT. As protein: CASSQDSWGTGELFF.

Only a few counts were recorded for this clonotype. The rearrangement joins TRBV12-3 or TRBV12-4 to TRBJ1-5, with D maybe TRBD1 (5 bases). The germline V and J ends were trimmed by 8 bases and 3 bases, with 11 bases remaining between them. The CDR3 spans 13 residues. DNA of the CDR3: TGTGCCAGCGGACCAGGGTACAATCAGCCCCAGCATTTT. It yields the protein CASGPGYNQPQHF.

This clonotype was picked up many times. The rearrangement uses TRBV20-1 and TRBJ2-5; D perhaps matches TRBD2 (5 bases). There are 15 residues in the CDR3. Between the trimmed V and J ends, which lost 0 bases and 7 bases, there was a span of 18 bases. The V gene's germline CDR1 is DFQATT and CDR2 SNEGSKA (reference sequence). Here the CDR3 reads CSARDPTSGSGTQYF. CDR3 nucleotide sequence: TGCAGTGCTAGAGACCCCACATCGGGATCGGGGACCCAGTACTTC.

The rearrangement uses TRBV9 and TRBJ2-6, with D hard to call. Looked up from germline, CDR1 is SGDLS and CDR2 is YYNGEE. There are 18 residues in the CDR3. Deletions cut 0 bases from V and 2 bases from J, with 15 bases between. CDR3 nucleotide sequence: TGTGCCAGCAGCGTAGCTACAGTCCAGCTGACTGGGGCCAACGTCCTGACTTTC. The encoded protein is CASSVATVQLTGANVLTF.

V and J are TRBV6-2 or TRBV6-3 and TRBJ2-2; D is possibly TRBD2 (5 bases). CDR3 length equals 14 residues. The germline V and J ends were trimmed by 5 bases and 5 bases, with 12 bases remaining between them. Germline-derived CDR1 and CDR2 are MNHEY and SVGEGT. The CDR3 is CASSGRRRTGELFF. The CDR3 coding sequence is TGTGCCAGCAGTGGCAGAAGGAGGACCGGGGAGCTGTTTTTT.

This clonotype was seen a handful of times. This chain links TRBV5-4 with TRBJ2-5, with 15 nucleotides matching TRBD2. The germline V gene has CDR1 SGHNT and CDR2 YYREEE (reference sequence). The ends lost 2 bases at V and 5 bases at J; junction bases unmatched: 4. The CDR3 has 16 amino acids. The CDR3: CASSLGLAGGEETQYF. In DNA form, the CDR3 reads TGTGCCAGCAGCTTAGGACTAGCGGGAGGGGAGGAGACCCAGTACTTC.